The 31 T cell receptor beta chains listed next were all sequenced from one sample in a study of blood T cell repertoires in COVID-19. Measured with immunoSEQ multiplex PCR; TCRdb has only the in-frame clones, and not every one. The data contain some 170,000 clones, 82% of them singletons. The material sequenced was peripheral blood. These receptors were obtained from a woman aged 70-85 years with acute or convalescent COVID-19.

The chain recombines TRBV7-8 with TRBJ2-1, with TRBD2 identical over 13 bases. Germline V CDR1 and CDR2: SGHVS, FQNEAQ. This CDR3 spans 15 amino acids. The V and J ends lost 1 base and 11 bases, in that order; junction bases with no gene match: 5. CDR3 coding DNA: TGTGCCAGCAGCTTAGGGGGGACTAGCGGGACTAAGCAGTTCTTC. Translation: CASSLGGTSGTKQFF.

The chain is built from TRBV10-3 and TRBJ1-3; 7 bases map to TRBD1. This CDR3 has 15 amino acids. V trimming: 6 bases; J trimming: 0 bases; junction bases outside the gene matches: 5. The germline V gene has CDR1 ENHRY and CDR2 SYGVKD. The CDR3 protein is CAISQRDSSGNTIYF. CDR3 nucleotides: TGTGCCATCAGCCAAAGGGACAGCTCTGGAAACACCATATATTTT.

The V gene is TRBV7-3, the J gene TRBJ2-6, with D possibly TRBD2 on 5 matching bases. The CDR3 covers 17 residues. Germline values: CDR1 SGHTA, CDR2 FQGTGA. The V gene lost 5 bases and the J gene lost 0 bases, with 14 bases spanning the gap. CDR3 nucleotide sequence: TGTGCCAGCAGCATCCTAGCTGCAAGCTCTGGGGCCAACGTCCTGACTTTC. The encoded protein is CASSILAASSGANVLTF.

The CDR3 nucleotides read TGCAGCGTAGGGACTAGCGGGAGAGCAGATACGCAGTATTTT. This sequence encodes CSVGTSGRADTQYF. The rearrangement links TRBV29-1 to TRBJ2-3; 14 nucleotides line up with TRBD2. This CDR3 is built from 14 residues. Unmatched junction bases numbered 3, after V lost 6 bases and J lost 4 bases. Germline lookup yields CDR1 SQVTM and CDR2 ANQGSEA.

V is TRBV29-1 and J is TRBJ1-1; the D gene is possibly TRBD1 (6 bases). Trimming removed 7 bases from V and 4 bases from J, with 19 bases in between. The V gene's germline CDR1 is SQVTM and CDR2 ANQGSEA. This CDR3 region has 14 residues. The CDR3 loop reads CSGSRFGGGTEAFF. CDR3 DNA sequence: TGCAGCGGCTCCCGTTTTGGGGGCGGCACTGAAGCTTTCTTT. Drawing the rest from reference TRBV29-1 and TRBJ1-1, the complete variable domain is SAVISQKPSRDICQRGTSLTIQCQVDSQVTMMFWYRQQPGQSLTLIATANQGSEATYESGFVIDKFPISRPNLTFSTLTVSNMSPEDSSIYLCSGSRFGGGTEAFFGQGTRLTVV.

The V gene is TRBV28, the J gene TRBJ1-2, with 10 bases identical to TRBD1. The CDR3 runs to 14 residues. Germline V gives CDR1 MDHEN, CDR2 SYDVKM. Unmatched junction bases numbered 7, after V lost 6 bases and J lost 6 bases. The DNA for the CDR3 is TGTGCCAGCAGACCGACAGGGGGCTCTGATGGCTACACCTTC. Its translation is CASRPTGGSDGYTF.

The rearrangement links TRBV18 to TRBJ1-2, with D possibly TRBD1 on 6 matching bases. Trimming took 2 bases from V and 7 from J, leaving 17 bases between them. In germline, CDR1 is KGHSH, CDR2 LQKENI. This CDR3 comprises 15 residues. DNA of the CDR3: TGTGCCAGCTCACCAGAACAGGGACACCATATTGGCTACACCTTC. It specifies CASSPEQGHHIGYTF.

This clone was seen a single time. In DNA, the CDR3 is TGTGCCAGCAGCTTAAAGGGACAGGGATTCTCTGGAAACACCATATATTTT. Protein sequence: CASSLKGQGFSGNTIYF. This chain uses TRBV7-3 with TRBJ1-3, with TRBD1 identical over 9 bases. The CDR3 totals 17 residues. The junction had 4 bases not matched to a gene; V was cut back by 1 base and J by 0 bases. Germline loops: CDR1 SGHTA, CDR2 FQGTGA. The whole variable domain, remainder taken from reference TRBV7-3 and TRBJ1-3, is GAGVSQTPSNKVTEKGKYVELRCDPISGHTALYWYRQSLGQGPEFLIYFQGTGAADDSGLPNDRFFAVRPEGSVSTLKIQRTERGDSAVYLCASSLKGQGFSGNTIYFGEGSWLTVV.

The chain uses TRBV5-1 and TRBJ2-5; TRBD2 aligns across 8 bases. Per the germline V gene, CDR1 is SGHRS and CDR2 is YFSETQ. With V trimmed by 4 bases and J by 4 bases, 12 bases remained unmatched. The CDR3 loop spans 16 amino acids. CDR3 sequence: CASSLYNGAGAETQYF. DNA for the CDR3: TGCGCCAGCAGCCTGTACAATGGAGCGGGGGCAGAGACCCAGTACTTC.

The chain employs TRBV5-6 and TRBJ2-7, with D possibly matching TRBD1 (5 bases). CDR3 size: 13 residues. The V end lost 1 base, the J end lost 7 bases, and 12 bases lay between the germline ends. The germline CDR1 and CDR2 sequences are SGHDT and YYEEEE. CDR3 sequence: CASSLKGIREQYF. The CDR3 DNA is TGTGCCAGCAGCTTGAAGGGGATACGAGAGCAGTACTTC.

The chain uses TRBV30 and TRBJ2-3; unclear D gene. Trimming took 0 bases from V and 2 from J, leaving 9 bases between them. Germline values: CDR1 GTSNPN, CDR2 SVGIG (reference sequence). The CDR3 runs to 14 residues. The CDR3, as DNA: TGTGCCTGGAGTGTCGGTCCACCCACAGATACGCAGTATTTT. It translates to CAWSVGPPTDTQYF.

The chain links TRBV20-1 to TRBJ1-4, with D unresolved. Trimming shortened V by 3 bases and J by 4 bases, and 9 bases separated the two germline ends. This CDR3 contains 13 residues. Germline V CDR1 and CDR2: DFQATT, SNEGSKA (reference sequence). The CDR3 DNA sequence: TGCAGTGCTAGTAACGGTATTAATGAAAAACTGTTTTTT. This encodes CSASNGINEKLFF.

The CDR3 sequence is CASSQDPGGGPGELFF. CDR3 in DNA: TGTGCCAGCAGCCAAGATCCCGGGGGGGGCCCCGGGGAGCTGTTTTTT. The V gene is TRBV4-2, the J gene TRBJ2-2, with 8 bases lining up with TRBD2. Germline V gives CDR1 LGHNA, CDR2 YNFKEQ. With V trimmed by 0 bases and J by 6 bases, 6 bases remained unmatched. The length of the CDR3 is 16 residues.

The V gene is TRBV6-1, the J gene TRBJ2-3; D possibly corresponds to TRBD1 (5 bases). The CDR3 runs to 15 residues. The germline CDR1 and CDR2 sequences are MNHNS and SASEGT. The ends were cut back, 2 bases at V and 0 bases at J, with 9 bases in the middle. CDR3 bases: TGTGCCAGCAGTGAATCGACAGTAAGCACAGATACGCAGTATTTT. It codes for CASSESTVSTDTQYF.

The CDR3 sequence: CASSLVGTGGEAFF. The DNA for the CDR3 is TGTGCCAGCAGCTTAGTTGGGACAGGCGGGGAAGCTTTCTTT. The chain uses TRBV7-6 and TRBJ1-1; 8 bases align to TRBD1. Germline assignment: CDR1 SGHVS and CDR2 FNYEAQ. The CDR3 totals 14 residues. Trimming took 1 base from V and 8 from J; bases not matched to a gene: 6.

The chain joins TRBV29-1 to TRBJ1-3; D is perhaps TRBD1 (5 bases). Trimming took off 6 bases at V and 1 base at J, with 10 bases between the two ends. This CDR3 spans 13 amino acids. The germline V gene encodes CDR1 SQVTM and CDR2 ANQGSEA. In nucleotides, the CDR3 is TGCAGCGTCGTCGGGGGATCTGGAAACACCATATATTTT. Protein: CSVVGGSGNTIYF.

The chain couples TRBV28 to TRBJ2-1, with 10 bases that match TRBD2. Unmatched junction bases numbered 9, after V lost 5 bases and J lost 5 bases. Germline CDR1 and CDR2: MDHEN and SYDVKM. The CDR3 loop spans 16 amino acids. Here the CDR3 DNA reads TGTGCCAGCAGTACCCCCACTAGCGGGAAGGACAATGAGCAGTTCTTC. Protein: CASSTPTSGKDNEQFF. Combining the CDR3 with reference TRBV28 and TRBJ2-1 gives the whole variable domain DVKVTQSSRYLVKRTGEKVFLECVQDMDHENMFWYRQDPGLGLRLIYFSYDVKMKEKGDIPEGYSVSREKKERFSLILESASTNQTSMYLCASSTPTSGKDNEQFFGPGTRLTVL.

The rearrangement links TRBV19 to TRBJ2-3; 10 nucleotides agree with TRBD1. CDR3 length: 16 residues. V lost 4 bases and J lost 4; bases outside the gene matches: 8. CDR1 is LNHDA and CDR2 is SQIVND in the germline V gene (reference sequence). The CDR3 DNA sequence: TGTGCCAGTAGTACTCCCGGGACAGGGGCCTCAGATACGCAGTATTTT. It specifies CASSTPGTGASDTQYF.

The J gene is TRBJ1-4, the V gene TRBV2; 9 nucleotides match TRBD1. The trim removed 4 bases at V and 5 bases at J, leaving 2 bases unmatched. Germline assignment: CDR1 SNHLY and CDR2 FYNNEI. The CDR3 totals 14 residues. CDR3 loop: CASSAGTGNEKLFF. CDR3 in DNA: TGTGCCAGCAGTGCCGGGACAGGGAATGAAAAACTGTTTTTT. The whole variable domain, remainder taken from reference TRBV2 and TRBJ1-4, is EPEVTQTPSHQVTQMGQEVILRCVPISNHLYFYWYRQILGQKVEFLVSFYNNEISEKSEIFDDQFSVERPDGSNFTLKIRSTKLEDSAMYFCASSAGTGNEKLFFGSGTQLSVL.

The rearrangement joins TRBV5-4 to TRBJ2-5; TRBD2 aligns across 10 bases. The CDR3 sequence is 16 residues long. Germline V gives CDR1 SGHNT, CDR2 YYREEE (reference sequence). With 4 bases clipped from V and 4 bases from J, the junction kept 10 bases outside the gene matches. CDR3 in amino acids: CASSRGLASPGETQYF. The CDR3 coding sequence is TGTGCCAGCAGCCGGGGACTAGCGTCCCCTGGAGAGACCCAGTACTTC.

V and J are TRBV11-2 and TRBJ1-1; tentative D call: TRBD1 (5 bases). Germline V gene data show CDR1 as SGHAT and CDR2 as FQNNGV. This CDR3 spans 14 amino acids. V was shortened by 2 bases and J by 2 bases, with 9 bases between the two germline ends. The CDR3 spells CASSLQGINTEAFF. Written as DNA, the CDR3 is TGTGCCAGCAGCTTACAGGGTATAAACACTGAAGCTTTCTTT.

The chain couples TRBV19 to TRBJ2-3; D is undetermined. Germline V lookup: CDR1 LNHDA, CDR2 SQIVND (reference sequence). V lost 5 bases and J 6 bases, leaving 15 bases between the germline ends. The CDR3 has 14 residues. CDR3 coding DNA: TGTGCCAGTAGTCCTTATTCCTTCTCGGATACGCAGTATTTT. Its protein product is CASSPYSFSDTQYF.

The chain recombines TRBV24-1 with TRBJ1-5; weak D call: TRBD1 (5 bases). CDR1 is KGHDR and CDR2 is SFDVKD in the germline V gene. Trimming shortened V by 5 bases and J by 7 bases, and 8 bases separated the two germline ends. This CDR3 has 12 residues. CDR3 in amino acids: CATSAGVQPQHF. CDR3 sequence (DNA): TGTGCCACCAGTGCGGGGGTCCAGCCCCAGCATTTT.

The J gene is TRBJ2-3, the V gene TRBV6-5; D is possibly TRBD1 (6 bases). This CDR3 contains 15 residues. Germline CDR1 MNHEY, CDR2 SVGAGI. The V and J ends lost 8 bases and 2 bases respectively, with 17 bases between them. The CDR3 nucleotides read TGTGCCAGCTGCAAGATACAGGGACACACAGATACGCAGTATTTT. Translating gives CASCKIQGHTDTQYF.

The chain employs TRBV19 and TRBJ2-1; TRBD1 might be the D (5 bases). CDR3 length: 15 residues. Trimming pared 5 bases from V and 0 bases from J, leaving 11 bases between. Germline CDR1 is LNHDA and CDR2 is SQIVND (reference sequence). The CDR3 reads CASSLAGSSYNEQFF. The CDR3 nucleotides are TGTGCCAGTAGTTTGGCAGGGTCCTCCTACAATGAGCAGTTCTTC. Full variable domain (remainder filled in from reference TRBV19 and TRBJ2-1): DGGITQSPKYLFRKEGQNVTLSCEQNLNHDAMYWYRQDPGQGLRLIYYSQIVNDFQKGDIAEGYSVSREKKESFPLTVTSAQKNPTAFYLCASSLAGSSYNEQFFGPGTRLTVL.

The CDR3 spells CASSPDSYGYTF. DNA for the CDR3: TGTGCCAGCAGTCCGGACAGCTATGGCTACACCTTC. This chain joins TRBV6-6 and TRBJ1-2; maybe TRBD1 (6 bases). The germline V gene encodes CDR1 MNHNY and CDR2 SVGAGI (reference sequence). The V end lost 5 bases, the J end lost 4 bases, and 8 bases lay between the germline ends. CDR3 length: 12 residues.

The gene calls are TRBV15 and TRBJ1-1, with unresolved D. The CDR3 loop spans 16 amino acids. Trimming took 0 bases from V and 0 from J, leaving 11 bases between them. Per the germline V gene, CDR1 is LNHNV and CDR2 is YYDKDF (reference sequence). The CDR3 coding sequence is TGTGCCACCAGCAGAGATTATAACAGCATGAACACTGAAGCTTTCTTT. The encoded protein is CATSRDYNSMNTEAFF.

The V and J genes are TRBV6-5 and TRBJ2-7; 11 bases agree with TRBD2. The germline V gene has CDR1 MNHEY and CDR2 SVGAGI. The CDR3 consists of 14 residues. J gave up 2 bases and V 7 bases, and 4 bases lay outside the gene matches. The CDR3 protein is CASTVSGGAYEQYF. CDR3 nucleotide sequence: TGTGCCAGCACCGTTAGCGGGGGGGCCTACGAGCAGTACTTC.

This rearrangement joins TRBV29-1 to TRBJ1-4; TRBD1 matches at 9 bases. The CDR3 runs to 12 residues. V gave up 5 bases and J gave up 6 bases; unmatched junction bases: 1. Per the germline V gene, CDR1 is SQVTM and CDR2 is ANQGSEA. Written as DNA, the CDR3 is TGCAGCGTTACAGGGGGCGATGAAAAACTGTTTTTT. The encoded protein is CSVTGGDEKLFF.

This clone was seen a few times. The chain links TRBV27 to TRBJ2-1; weak D call: TRBD2 (5 bases). The CDR3 consists of 12 residues. CDR1 is MNHEY, CDR2 SMNVEV, per germline (reference sequence). V was cut by 4 bases and J by 9 bases, with 10 bases left in between. As DNA, the CDR3 is TGTGCCAGCAGTTCCAGAGGAGGTGAGCAGTTCTTC. The encoded protein is CASSSRGGEQFF.

The chain's CDR3 is CASRTRDRQEKLFF. For the CDR3, the DNA is TGTGCCAGCAGGACCCGGGACAGACAAGAAAAACTGTTTTTT. The V and J genes are TRBV6-5 and TRBJ1-4; TRBD1 matches at 7 bases. Germline CDR1 is MNHEY and CDR2 is SVGAGI. The CDR3 extends over 14 amino acids. V lost 6 bases, J lost 8 bases, and 9 bases stayed unmatched.